This note documents a single T cell receptor beta chain sequence. Its antigen is not identified. A read error may produce the germline difference seen at one junction end. This entry belongs to a study of T cell responses to AZD1222 COVID-19 vaccine. General study findings and limits: Unmutated variant regions are reportedly the target of nearly half of TCRs that are spike-specific.

Germline CDR1 reads SSHAT; CDR2 reads FNYEAQ (reference sequence). The CDR3 consists of 14 residues. Clones were read by immunoSEQ multiplex PCR, and TCRdb kept only the in-frame ones, dropping some. Of 120,000 or so clones in the sample, around 80% are singletons; the top ten hold around 27%. The chain recombines TRBV7-7 with TRBJ2-3; D is possibly TRBD1 (5 bases). The source material was peripheral blood, sampled 28 days after the second AZD1222 dose. This TCR was sampled from an adult who received the AZD1222 COVID-19 vaccine. Here the CDR3 DNA reads TGTGCTAGCAGCCCGAAAGACAGTGGAGATACGCAGTATTTT. This encodes CASSPKDSGDTQYF.